The text below deals with one T cell receptor (beta chain). Its antigen is not yet known. No base quality information exists; no much larger clone differs at one position. The germline V gene (reference sequence) provides CDR1 SEHNR and CDR2 FQNEAQ. V and J lose 7 bases and 6 bases, and a span of 13 bases separates them. Counted from cysteine to phenylalanine, this CDR3 has 12 amino acids. Kept here is only the CDR3 DNA, which spans 36 bases and is read in frame from base 1. These data are taken from a study of early T cells in non-severe SARS-CoV-2 infection (dated by TCRdb to 2020 to 2023). For the study in its entirety: TCR sequencing used bulk RNA from unsorted whole blood, so alpha and beta chains could not be paired. Broad study findings and their caveats: Matching against VDJdb was skewed toward anti-spike CD8 responses, likely underestimated virus-specific expansions, and missed private and CD4 specificities.

The library came from 5' RACE. The sequencing machine was a NextSeq 500. To correct for sequencing error and PCR bias, the TCR library protocol tagged individual cDNA molecules with unique molecular identifiers. Sequencing covered both TCR alpha and beta chains, and within each sample the abundances of alpha and beta sequences were tightly co-correlated. For the original study's pipeline: V gene, J gene and CDR3 annotation of TCR sequences was performed with Decombinator V4. TCRs were defined as expanded if a significant change between any two time points was detected under a Poisson model with p below 0.0001. TCR abundances were normalised to the total number of TCRs sequenced in each sample and reported as counts per million. TRAV1-2 paired with TRAJ12, TRAJ20 or TRAJ33 defined MAIT TCRs, while TRAV10 paired with TRAJ18 defined iNKT TCRs. VDJdb, accessed 1 November 2021, was searched for CMV, EBV and SARS-CoV-2 annotated TCRs, excluding TCRs annotated for multiple antigens. TCRdb cleaned the public reads at Q25 with fastp, built clones with MiXCR and kept in-frame beta chains. Here each entry gathers all rows of one CDR3 protein and keeps the most common genes and DNA. TCRdb, not the original authors, processed these V and J calls. The sample table lists about 53,000 distinct CDR3 sequences, approximately 12% of them with a count of one. Approximately 2.5% of the sample goes to the ten largest clones.

This was a case-control study nested in a cohort of healthcare workers in London, UK, who had nasopharyngeal swab PCR tests and blood samples taken every week. Healthcare workers were recruited during the week of the UK lockdown, between 23 and 31 March 2020, and followed weekly for up to about 16 weeks. In this chain, TRBV7-9 is recombined with TRBJ2-7; the D segment is perhaps TRBD1 or TRBD2, each sharing 6 matched bases. The source was whole blood, collected at baseline. The receptor's source is an adult who was a healthcare worker with PCR-confirmed SARS-CoV-2 infection or an uninfected control (not recorded which). DNA sequence: TGTGCCAGCACAGGGGAGGCTCTCGAGCAGTACTTC. It codes for CASTGEALEQYF.